A single sample is the source of the 22 T cell receptor beta chains below, sequenced in a study of tumor-infiltrating lymphocytes in localized non-small cell lung cancer. Produced via immunoSEQ multiplex PCR; TCRdb's table is partial and in-frame only. Seen here are 15,000 to 20,000 clones, about 45% observed once, and the top ten hold approximately 16%. The sequenced sample was lung tumor tissue. Receptors were obtained from a human donor with non-small cell lung cancer.

This clone was picked up a small number of times. The chain has TRBV14 and TRBJ2-4; unclear D gene. Trimming cost V 4 bases and J 1 base, with 11 bases left between them. Germline CDR1 is SGHDN and CDR2 is FVKESK. There are 15 residues in the CDR3. The CDR3 loop reads CASSRDLGAKNIQYF. The CDR3 DNA is TGTGCCAGCAGCCGAGACCTGGGCGCCAAAAACATTCAGTACTTC.

This clone is labeled medium-sized (0.01 to 0.1%). The chain couples TRBV2 to TRBJ2-7; the D is unclear. This CDR3 is 11 amino acids long. Deletions cut 6 bases from V and 3 bases from J, with 6 bases between. Germline V gene data show CDR1 as SNHLY and CDR2 as FYNNEI. The CDR3 DNA sequence: TGTGCCAGCAGGCACGTCTACGAGCAGTACTTC. Translating it yields CASRHVYEQYF.

The V call is TRBV7-2, the J call TRBJ1-2, with D possibly being TRBD1 (5 bases). The germline V gene encodes CDR1 SGHTA and CDR2 FQGNSA. Trimming left V 0 bases short and J 4 bases short, with 9 bases between. This CDR3 comprises 14 residues. CDR3 nucleotides: TGTGCCAGCAGCTTAGCGCTCGACAGCTATGGCTACACCTTC. It encodes CASSLALDSYGYTF.

J is TRBJ2-5 and V is TRBV19; 10 bases map to TRBD2. CDR1 is LNHDA, CDR2 SQIVND, per germline (reference sequence). The CDR3 totals 14 residues. CDR3 nucleotides: TGTGCTTCAGCGGGGGGGCCAGGCCGGGAGACCCAGTACTTC. Amino acids: CASAGGPGRETQYF.

The rearrangement uses TRBV10-3 and TRBJ1-5, with D perhaps matching TRBD1 (5 bases). This CDR3 spans 14 amino acids. CDR1 and CDR2 from the germline V gene are ENHRY and SYGVKD. V was clipped by 6 bases and J by 0 bases, with 9 bases between them. The DNA of the CDR3 is TGTGCCATCAGCAGGGATAATAGCAATCAGCCCCAGCATTTT. Translated: CAISRDNSNQPQHF.

This clone was recorded at least ten times. The chain uses TRBV11-3 and TRBJ2-3; D is unresolved. Trimming shortened V by 4 bases and J by 0 bases, and 14 bases separated the two germline ends. This CDR3 has 16 amino acids. The V gene's germline CDR1 is SGHNT and CDR2 YENEEA. In DNA, the CDR3 is TGTGCCAGCAGCTCCGGTTCGGTCTCTAGCACAGATACGCAGTATTTT. Residues: CASSSGSVSSTDTQYF. Combining the CDR3 with reference TRBV11-3 and TRBJ2-3 gives the whole variable domain EAGVVQSPRYKIIEKKQPVAFWCNPISGHNTLYWYLQNLGQGPELLIRYENEEAVDDSQLPKDRFSAERLKGVDSTLKIQPAELGDSAVYLCASSSGSVSSTDTQYFGPGTRLTVL.

The chain employs TRBV30 and TRBJ1-3; D may be TRBD1 (5 bases). Germline values: CDR1 GTSNPN, CDR2 SVGIG (reference sequence). This CDR3 region has 15 residues. Trimming removed 8 bases at V and 2 bases at J, with 19 bases between. CDR3 in DNA: TGTGCCGGTAACCGGGGCGGCAAGGCTGGAAACACCATATATTTT. Translation: CAGNRGGKAGNTIYF.

This CDR3 reads CASSQDREIGNQPQHF. CDR3 sequence (DNA): TGCGCCAGCAGCCAAGACAGGGAAATAGGCAATCAGCCCCAGCATTTT. This chain uses TRBV4-1 with TRBJ1-5, with TRBD1 as a possible D gene (5 bases). V was clipped by 0 bases and J by 2 bases, with 11 bases between them. The CDR3 sequence is 16 residues long. The germline CDR1 and CDR2 sequences are MGHRA and YSYEKL.

This clone was detected only a few times. The chain carries TRBV7-3 and TRBJ1-1, with D possibly matching TRBD1 (5 bases). The CDR3 consists of 13 residues. V gave up 4 bases and J gave up 0 bases, with 6 bases separating them. Germline lookup yields CDR1 SGHTA and CDR2 FQGTGA. CDR3 loop: CASSSTVNTEAFF. The DNA of the CDR3 is TGTGCCAGCAGCTCGACAGTGAACACTGAAGCTTTCTTT.

The chain has TRBV28 and TRBJ2-4; a possible D gene is TRBD1 (5 bases). The CDR3 runs 14 residues. Germline V CDR1 and CDR2: MDHEN, SYDVKM. V shed 7 bases and J shed 6 bases, with 16 bases lying between them. The CDR3 loop is CASTRVTGRNIQYF. CDR3 DNA: TGTGCCAGCACCAGGGTTACCGGAAGAAACATTCAGTACTTC.

This chain connects TRBV9 to TRBJ1-4, with D maybe TRBD1 (5 bases). V lost 0 bases and J 0 bases, leaving 12 bases between the germline ends. Looked up from germline, CDR1 is SGDLS and CDR2 is YYNGEE. The length of the CDR3 is 17 residues. The CDR3 coding sequence is TGTGCCAGCAGCGTAGGACTCACAGGCACAACTAATGAAAAACTGTTTTTT. Translated: CASSVGLTGTTNEKLFF.

This clone is medium-sized in the sample. The V and J genes are TRBV10-2 and TRBJ2-1; 9 nucleotides line up with TRBD1. Germline V gene sequence: CDR1 WSHSY, CDR2 SAAADI. V shed 6 bases, J shed 8 bases, and the junction held 5 bases outside the gene matches. This CDR3 spans 13 amino acids. The CDR3 sequence: CASRGQGGDEQFF. The CDR3 region has the DNA TGCGCCAGCAGGGGACAGGGAGGCGATGAGCAGTTCTTC.

In this sample, this clone turned up a few times. The rearrangement links TRBV11-2 to TRBJ2-7; no reliable D call. The V end was cut by 6 bases, the J end by 3 bases, with 9 bases between. The CDR3 is 12 residues long. Germline V lookup: CDR1 SGHAT, CDR2 FQNNGV. The CDR3 region has the DNA TGTGCCAGCAGTTCGGGTAACTACGAGCAGTACTTC. It translates to CASSSGNYEQYF.

This chain links TRBV28 with TRBJ1-2; D uncertain. This CDR3 spans 15 amino acids. Trimming removed 1 base at V and 1 base at J, with 10 bases between. In germline, CDR1 is MDHEN, CDR2 SYDVKM. The CDR3 region is CASSLSGRLNYGYTF. In DNA form, the CDR3 reads TGTGCCAGCAGTTTATCAGGCAGACTTAACTATGGCTACACCTTC.

This chain uses TRBV4-2 with TRBJ2-3; maybe TRBD1 (6 bases). The CDR3 is made up of 15 amino acids. Germline V CDR1 and CDR2: LGHNA, YNFKEQ. V dropped 1 base and J dropped 0 bases, with 8 bases sitting between them. CDR3 in amino acids: CASSQGTASTDTQYF. The CDR3 coding sequence is TGTGCCAGCAGCCAAGGGACAGCTAGCACAGATACGCAGTATTTT.

There are many counts of this clone. J is TRBJ2-7 and V is TRBV19; TRBD2 aligns across 9 bases. Looked up from germline, CDR1 is LNHDA and CDR2 is SQIVND (reference sequence). With V trimmed by 3 bases and J by 2 bases, 5 bases remained unmatched. The CDR3 totals 15 residues. CDR3 bases: TGTGCCAGTAGTATGAGCCTAGCGGGGACCTACGAGCAGTACTTC. This gives the protein CASSMSLAGTYEQYF.

This clone was seen only a few times. The rearrangement uses TRBV10-3 and TRBJ2-7; the D gene is possibly TRBD2 (6 bases). Germline V gene sequence: CDR1 ENHRY, CDR2 SYGVKD. V lost 6 bases and J 5 bases, leaving 14 bases between the germline ends. The CDR3 extends over 13 amino acids. This CDR3 reads CAIRTGDPDEQYF. In nucleotides, the CDR3 is TGTGCCATCAGGACGGGGGACCCGGACGAGCAGTACTTC.

The V and J genes are TRBV6-6 and TRBJ2-1; 10 bases align to TRBD2. From germline, CDR1 is MNHNY and CDR2 SVGAGI (reference sequence). The junction had 6 bases not matched to a gene; V was cut back by 4 bases and J by 12 bases. This CDR3 region has 13 residues. Here the CDR3 DNA reads TGTGCCAGCAGTTGGACTAGCGGTAACTTGCAGTTCTTC. This translates into CASSWTSGNLQFF.

A few counts support this clone. The chain recombines TRBV6-1 with TRBJ2-2; 10 bases are shared with TRBD2. The CDR3 totals 14 residues. V shed 5 bases and J 3 bases; nucleotides not matched to a gene: 0. The V gene's germline CDR1 is MNHNS and CDR2 SASEGT. The CDR3 spells CASSLAGDTGELFF. CDR3 in DNA: TGTGCCAGCAGTCTAGCGGGGGACACCGGGGAGCTGTTTTTT.

The chain has TRBV19 and TRBJ2-5; 9 nucleotides line up with TRBD2. The CDR3 sequence is 15 residues long. V trimming: 4 bases; J trimming: 4 bases; junction bases outside the gene matches: 7. Germline CDR1 reads LNHDA; CDR2 reads SQIVND (reference sequence). The DNA of the CDR3 is TGTGCCAGTAGTACCGGACTAGCGTCGGGAGAGACCCAGTACTTC. It specifies CASSTGLASGETQYF.

V gene TRBV6-1 combines with J gene TRBJ2-7; maybe TRBD2 (5 bases). This CDR3 contains 16 residues. The V gene lost 0 bases and the J gene lost 3 bases, with 15 bases spanning the gap. Germline-derived CDR1 and CDR2 are MNHNS and SASEGT. The CDR3 nucleotides read TGTGCCAGCAGTGAAGCCCACCTCGGGGTCTACTACGAGCAGTACTTC. This gives the protein CASSEAHLGVYYEQYF.

The J gene is TRBJ2-3, the V gene TRBV7-2; D is unresolved. Between the trimmed V and J ends, which lost 2 bases and 2 bases, there was a span of 17 bases. CDR3 size: 17 residues. Germline V lookup: CDR1 SGHTA, CDR2 FQGNSA. This CDR3 reads CASSLIGVALPTDTQYF. For the CDR3, the DNA is TGTGCCAGCAGCTTAATCGGAGTAGCCCTTCCCACAGATACGCAGTATTTT. The variable domain in full, completed from reference TRBV7-2 and TRBJ2-3, reads GAGVSQSPSNKVTEKGKDVELRCDPISGHTALYWYRQSLGQGLEFLIYFQGNSAPDKSGLPSDRFSAERTGGSVSTLTIQRTQQEDSAVYLCASSLIGVALPTDTQYFGPGTRLTVL.